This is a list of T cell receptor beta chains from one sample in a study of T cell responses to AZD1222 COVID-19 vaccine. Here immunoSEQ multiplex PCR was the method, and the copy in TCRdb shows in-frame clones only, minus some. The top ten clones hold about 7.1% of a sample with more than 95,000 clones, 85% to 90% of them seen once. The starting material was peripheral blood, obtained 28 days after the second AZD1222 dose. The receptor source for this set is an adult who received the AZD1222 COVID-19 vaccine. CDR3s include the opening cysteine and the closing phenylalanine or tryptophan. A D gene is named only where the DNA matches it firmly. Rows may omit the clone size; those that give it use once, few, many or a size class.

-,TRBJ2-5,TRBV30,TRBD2,TGTGCCTGGAGTATGGGACTAGCGGGGCGCCAAGAGACCCAGTACTTC,CAWSMGLAGRQETQYF
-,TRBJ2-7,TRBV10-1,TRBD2,TGCGCCAGCAGTGGGGGGACTAGCCACGAGCAGTACTTC,CASSGGTSHEQYF
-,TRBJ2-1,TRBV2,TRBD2,TGTGCCAGCAGTCAGAGCGGGGGGGTCAATGAGCAGTTCTTC,CASSQSGGVNEQFF
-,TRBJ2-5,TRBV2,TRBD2,TGTGCCAGCAGTGGACTAGCTCCAGAGACCCAGTACTTC,CASSGLAPETQYF
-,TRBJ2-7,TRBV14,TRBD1,TGTGCCAGCAGCCAAGATAGTATCCGGGACAGGGCCTACGAGCAGTACTTC,CASSQDSIRDRAYEQYF
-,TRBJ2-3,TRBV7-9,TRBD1,TGTGCCAGCAGCATCTTACAGGGGACAGATACGCAGTATTTT,CASSILQGTDTQYF
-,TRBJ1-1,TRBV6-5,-,TGTGCCAGCAGTACACCGGGACATCTTAACACTGAAGCTTTCTTT,CASSTPGHLNTEAFF
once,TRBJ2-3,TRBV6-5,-,TGTGCCAGCAGTTACAAGCTCAGCACAGATACGCAGTATTTT,CASSYKLSTDTQYF
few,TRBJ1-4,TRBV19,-,TGTGCCAGCAACCCAGGGGCGGGCCCGGGAAAACTGTTTTTT,CASNPGAGPGKLFF
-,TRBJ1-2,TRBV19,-,TGTGCCAGTAGCGACACGGGGACTAACTATGGCTACACCTTC,CASSDTGTNYGYTF
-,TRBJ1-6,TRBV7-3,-,TGTGCCAGCAGCTTAACGGGGGGCTATAATTCACCCCTCCACTTT,CASSLTGGYNSPLHF
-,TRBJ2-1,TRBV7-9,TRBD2,TGTGCCAGCAGCTTCAAATCCGGGACTAGCTTTAATGAGCAGTTCTTC,CASSFKSGTSFNEQFF
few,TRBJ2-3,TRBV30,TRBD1,TGTGCCTGGAGGAACCGGGACAGGGGTTTGAAAGATACGCAGTATTTT,CAWRNRDRGLKDTQYF
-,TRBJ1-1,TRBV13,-,TGTGCCAGCAGCTTAGGGCAGGGAAACACTGAAGCTTTCTTT,CASSLGQGNTEAFF
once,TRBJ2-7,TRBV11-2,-,TGTGCCAGCAGCTTAGATCCTCGATTTGGGGGGAGGCAGTACTTC,CASSLDPRFGGRQYF
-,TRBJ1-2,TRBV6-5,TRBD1,TGTGCCAGCAATGTGGACAGGGTGTACCGCTACACCTTC,CASNVDRVYRYTF
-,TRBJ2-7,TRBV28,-,TGTGCCAGCAGCCCTATTGGGCCTTCCTACGAGCAGTACTTC,CASSPIGPSYEQYF
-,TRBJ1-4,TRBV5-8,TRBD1,TGTGCCAGCAGCTGGGGTCTAACAGGGGTTGAAAAACTGTTTTTT,CASSWGLTGVEKLFF
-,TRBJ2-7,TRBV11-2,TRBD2,TGTGCCAGCAGCTTAGAGCCGGGACTAGCGGGAGGCGAGCAGTACTTC,CASSLEPGLAGGEQYF
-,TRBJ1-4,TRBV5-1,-,TGCGCCAGCAGCTTGGATTGGACAGAACTGTTTTTT,CASSLDWTELFF
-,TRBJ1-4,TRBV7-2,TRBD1,TGTGCCAGCAGCTTATTGGGACAGGGGGCACGTAATGAAAAACTGTTTTTT,CASSLLGQGARNEKLFF
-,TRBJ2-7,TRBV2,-,TGTGCCAGCAGTGGTCAATACGAGCAGTACTTC,CASSGQYEQYF
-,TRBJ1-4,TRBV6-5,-,TGTGCCAGCACGTGGGGGAGTGCAACTAATGAAAAACTGTTTTTT,CASTWGSATNEKLFF
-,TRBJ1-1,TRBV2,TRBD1,TGTGCCAGCAGTGTTGGGACAGGGGGCACTGAAGCTTTCTTT,CASSVGTGGTEAFF
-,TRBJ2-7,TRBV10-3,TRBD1,TGTGCCATCAGTGAGCGGGACAGGGTCAACGAGCAGTACTTC,CAISERDRVNEQYF
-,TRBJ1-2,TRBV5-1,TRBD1,TGCGCCAGCAGCTGGGGAACAGGGGGCGTTGGCTATGGCTACACCTTC,CASSWGTGGVGYGYTF
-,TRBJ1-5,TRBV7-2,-,TGTGCCAGCAGCCCCGACGAGAATCAGCCCCAGCATTTT,CASSPDENQPQHF
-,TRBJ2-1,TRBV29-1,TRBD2,TGCAGCGTCGGGGGGACTAGCGGGGACGTCGTGTTCTTC,CSVGGTSGDVVFF
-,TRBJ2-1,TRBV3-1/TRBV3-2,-,TGTGCCAGCAGCCAGGGAAGGCCCTCCTACAATGAGCAGTTCTTC,CASSQGRPSYNEQFF
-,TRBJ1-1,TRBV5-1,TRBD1,TGCGCCAGCAGCCCTGGACAGGGGGCGCAGAGGAACACTGAAGCTTTCTTT,CASSPGQGAQRNTEAFF
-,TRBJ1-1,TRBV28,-,TGTGCCAGCACCCCACCTGGGCAGCGGAACACTGAAGCTTTCTTT,CASTPPGQRNTEAFF
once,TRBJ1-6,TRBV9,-,TGTGCCAGCAGCGAAGAGGGGGGGCCCCTCCACTTT,CASSEEGGPLHF
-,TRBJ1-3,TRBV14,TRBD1,TGTGCCAGCAGCCCGTATCTTCAGGGGGCTCTCTCTGGAAACACCATATATTTT,CASSPYLQGALSGNTIYF
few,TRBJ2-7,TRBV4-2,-,TGTGCCAGCAGCCAAGATTGGAGTACTAGGGAACTTCACTACGAGCAGTACTTC,CASSQDWSTRELHYEQYF
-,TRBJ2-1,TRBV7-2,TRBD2,TGTGCCAGCAGAGCGATGCGGGGGGGCAACTCCTACAATGAGCAGTTCTTC,CASRAMRGGNSYNEQFF
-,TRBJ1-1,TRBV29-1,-,TGCAGCGTTGAAAACCGGAGGGTTCTGAACACTGAAGCTTTCTTT,CSVENRRVLNTEAFF
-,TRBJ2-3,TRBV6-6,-,TGTGCCAGCAGTTACTTCTCCAGCTCTTGGGCAGATACGCAGTATTTT,CASSYFSSSWADTQYF
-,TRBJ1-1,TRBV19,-,TGTGCCAGTAGTAACACAGGGCTTTGGACTGAAGCTTTCTTT,CASSNTGLWTEAFF
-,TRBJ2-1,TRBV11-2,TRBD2,TGTGCCAGCAGCGGACGGACTAGCGTGACCTACAATGAGCAGTTCTTC,CASSGRTSVTYNEQFF
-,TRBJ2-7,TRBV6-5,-,TGTGCCAGCAGTTTGTCGGTCGAGCAGTACTTC,CASSLSVEQYF
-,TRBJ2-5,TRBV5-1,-,TGCGCCAGCAGCACCGGCGAGGGATTGGAGACCCAGTACTTC,CASSTGEGLETQYF
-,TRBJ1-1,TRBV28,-,TGTGCCAGCAGTTTGGCCGGCCTAAGGATAAAGAACACTGAAGCTTTCTTT,CASSLAGLRIKNTEAFF
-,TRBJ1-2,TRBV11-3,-,TGTGCCAGCAGCCGATTAGAGGCCTATGGCTACACCTTC,CASSRLEAYGYTF
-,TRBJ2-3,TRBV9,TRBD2,TGTGCCAGCAGCGTCCGAGCGGGAGAAACGGATACGCAGTATTTT,CASSVRAGETDTQYF
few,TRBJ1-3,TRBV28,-,TGTGCCAGCAGTACACGGACTGCGAGCTCTGGAAACACCATATATTTT,CASSTRTASSGNTIYF
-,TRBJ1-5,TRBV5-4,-,TGTGCCAGCAACTTGGCTACTTGGACCCGTACTCTTTATAGCAATCAGCCCCAGCATTTT,CASNLATWTRTLYSNQPQHF
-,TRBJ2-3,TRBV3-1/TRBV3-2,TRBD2,TGTGCCAGCAGCTTCAGGACTAGCGGGGCAACAGATACGCAGTATTTT,CASSFRTSGATDTQYF
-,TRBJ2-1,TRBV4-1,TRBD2,TGCGCCAGCAGCCAACTCGCTAGCGGGGAATACAATGAGCAGTTCTTC,CASSQLASGEYNEQFF
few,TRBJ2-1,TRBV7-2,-,TGTGCCAGCAGCCGGAACAACAATGAGCAGTTCTTC,CASSRNNNEQFF
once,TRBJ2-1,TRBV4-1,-,TGCGCCAGCAGCCGGGGGCGAAATGAGCAGTTCTTC,CASSRGRNEQFF
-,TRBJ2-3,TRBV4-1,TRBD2,TGCGCCAGCAGCCAAGATCACAGCGGGAGTGGGTGGGATACGCAGTATTTT,CASSQDHSGSGWDTQYF
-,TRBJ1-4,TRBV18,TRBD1,TGTGCCAGCTCACCACCTAATACAGGGGACTCAACTAATGAAAAACTGTTTTTT,CASSPPNTGDSTNEKLFF
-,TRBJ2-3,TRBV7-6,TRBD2,TGTGCCAGCAGCCGGAGCGGGAGTACAGATACGCAGTATTTT,CASSRSGSTDTQYF
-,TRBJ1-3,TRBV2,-,TGTGCCAGCAGCCCGGAGGGAAACACCATATATTTT,CASSPEGNTIYF
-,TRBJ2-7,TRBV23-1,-,TGCGCCAGCAGTCAATCGGAGACCGTCGGAAGATTCTACGAGCAGTACTTC,CASSQSETVGRFYEQYF